The T cell receptor (beta chain) under discussion was sequenced for a study of identifying expanded T cells in peripheral blood. Overall study findings and caveats: Clone count variance between roughly 2-week samples rose with total template count. Over about two and four weeks, about 15 and 19 clones changed, versus 1.2 between replicates.

In regard to this clone: Its antigen remains unknown.

No infections or other immune events were documented during collection. The protocol was immunoSEQ multiplex PCR, while the TCRdb copy is restricted to in-frame clones and leaves out a portion. This table has roughly 84,000 clones, 85% to 90% appearing once. The sequence derives from a person between 18 and 69 years old in good health. The sample taken for sequencing was blood.

The DNA of the CDR3 is TGTGCCAGCAGCCCATGGACCCCTTCTCCACAAGAGACCCAGTACTTC. Translating it yields CASSPWTPSPQETQYF. V is TRBV9 and J is TRBJ2-5; unclear D gene. V gave up 4 bases and J gave up 2 bases, with 18 bases separating them. CDR3 length: 16 amino acids. Germline CDR1 is SGDLS and CDR2 is YYNGEE.